Listed below are T cell receptor beta chains from one sample, sequenced in a study of OX40 agonist ivuxolimab in advanced cancers. Assay: immunoSEQ multiplex PCR; the TCRdb copy retains only in-frame clones and omits some. This sample has under 85,000 clones, with about 85% found just once. The sequencing here drew on CD4+ or CD8+ T cells sorted from blood, taken in a trial of the OX40 agonist ivuxolimab. The receptors were gathered from an adult with an advanced solid tumor such as melanoma, head and neck, liver or kidney cancer. CDR3s include the opening cysteine and the closing phenylalanine or tryptophan. The D gene is left open where the match is weak. Only some rows state a clone size, as once, few, many or a class for expanded clones.

CDR3 length: 14
clone size: -
J gene: TRBJ2-3
V gene: TRBV6-1
D gene: -
CDR3 DNA: TGTGCCAGCCTTCCAGGGTACTTCACAGATACGCAGTATTTT
CDR3 protein: CASLPGYFTDTQYF

CDR3 length: 15
clone size: few
J gene: TRBJ1-5
V gene: TRBV28
D gene: -
CDR3 DNA: TGTGCCAGCAGTTTAAGGGCCAAGGGATCCCAGCCCCAGCATTTT
CDR3 protein: CASSLRAKGSQPQHF

CDR3 length: 15
clone size: -
J gene: TRBJ2-2
V gene: TRBV7-7
D gene: -
CDR3 DNA: TGTGCCAGCAGCACAGAACCGAGGGGGACCGGGGAGCTGTTTTTT
CDR3 protein: CASSTEPRGTGELFF

CDR3 length: 15
clone size: -
J gene: TRBJ2-1
V gene: TRBV28
D gene: TRBD2
CDR3 DNA: TGTGCCAGCAGTTTGTGGACTAGCGGGTACAATGAGCAGTTCTTC
CDR3 protein: CASSLWTSGYNEQFF

CDR3 length: 13
clone size: once
J gene: TRBJ2-7
V gene: TRBV19
D gene: -
CDR3 DNA: TGTGCCAGTAGTGGGAGGGGGTTCTACGAGCAGTACTTC
CDR3 protein: CASSGRGFYEQYF

CDR3 length: 16
clone size: -
J gene: TRBJ2-5
V gene: TRBV7-6
D gene: -
CDR3 DNA: TGTGCCAGCAGAGTAGGCCCGGGACTCACCAAGGGGACCCAGTACTTC
CDR3 protein: CASRVGPGLTKGTQYF

CDR3 length: 15
clone size: -
J gene: TRBJ2-1
V gene: TRBV9
D gene: TRBD2
CDR3 DNA: TGTGCCAGCAGCAGACTGACTAGCGGGTCTAATGAGCAGTTCTTC
CDR3 protein: CASSRLTSGSNEQFF

CDR3 length: 15
clone size: -
J gene: TRBJ1-3
V gene: TRBV7-8
D gene: -
CDR3 DNA: TGTGCCAGCAGCTTAGGGGTCACCTCTGGAAACACCATATATTTT
CDR3 protein: CASSLGVTSGNTIYF

CDR3 length: 16
clone size: -
J gene: TRBJ1-2
V gene: TRBV10-3
D gene: TRBD1
CDR3 DNA: TGTGCCATCAGTGCCCGTCAAGGGGGCGTTAACTATGGCTACACCTTC
CDR3 protein: CAISARQGGVNYGYTF

CDR3 length: 11
clone size: few
J gene: TRBJ1-4
V gene: TRBV30
D gene: -
CDR3 DNA: TGTGCCTGGAGTGTACGGGACGGCGTGTTTTTT
CDR3 protein: CAWSVRDGVFF

CDR3 length: 15
clone size: -
J gene: TRBJ2-1
V gene: TRBV4-2
D gene: TRBD2
CDR3 DNA: TGTGCCAGCAGCCCCACGACTAGCGGGAGTTTTGAGCAGTTCTTC
CDR3 protein: CASSPTTSGSFEQFF

CDR3 length: 14
clone size: few
J gene: TRBJ2-7
V gene: TRBV2
D gene: TRBD1
CDR3 DNA: TGTGCCAGCAGTTTGCAGGGGGTGGCCTACGAGCAGTACTTC
CDR3 protein: CASSLQGVAYEQYF

CDR3 length: 15
clone size: -
J gene: TRBJ1-1
V gene: TRBV5-4
D gene: -
CDR3 DNA: TGTGCCAGCAGCCCAGGACATACAGTGAACACTGAAGCTTTCTTT
CDR3 protein: CASSPGHTVNTEAFF

CDR3 length: 13
clone size: -
J gene: TRBJ2-5
V gene: TRBV6-1
D gene: -
CDR3 DNA: TGTGCCAGCAGTGAATGGGGTTGGGAGACCCAGTACTTC
CDR3 protein: CASSEWGWETQYF

CDR3 length: 16
clone size: -
J gene: TRBJ2-3
V gene: TRBV7-3
D gene: TRBD1
CDR3 DNA: TGTGCCAGCAGCCTACCCGAAAAGAGGGGGCCAGATACGCAGTATTTT
CDR3 protein: CASSLPEKRGPDTQYF

CDR3 length: 14
clone size: once
J gene: TRBJ2-7
V gene: TRBV5-1
D gene: -
CDR3 DNA: TGCGCCAGCAGGCGAGGGGACCCCCAGGACGAGCAGTACTTC
CDR3 protein: CASRRGDPQDEQYF

CDR3 length: 14
clone size: few
J gene: TRBJ2-2
V gene: TRBV7-2
D gene: -
CDR3 DNA: TGTGCCAGCAGCCAGGGAAGGGAGGCCGGGGAGCTGTTTTTT
CDR3 protein: CASSQGREAGELFF

CDR3 length: 11
clone size: -
J gene: TRBJ2-1
V gene: TRBV2
D gene: -
CDR3 DNA: TGTGCCAGCAGTGAAGAGGTTGAGCAGTTCTTC
CDR3 protein: CASSEEVEQFF

CDR3 length: 15
clone size: -
J gene: TRBJ1-4
V gene: TRBV2
D gene: -
CDR3 DNA: TGTGCCAGCTGCCGAGGGTTTGCAACTAATGAAAAACTGTTTTTT
CDR3 protein: CASCRGFATNEKLFF

CDR3 length: 16
clone size: -
J gene: TRBJ1-4
V gene: TRBV23-1
D gene: -
CDR3 DNA: TGCGCCAGCCTTTACGGGACACTGTCAACTAATGAAAAACTGTTTTTT
CDR3 protein: CASLYGTLSTNEKLFF

CDR3 length: 15
clone size: -
J gene: TRBJ1-5
V gene: TRBV27
D gene: -
CDR3 DNA: TGTGCCAGCAGTTTAAATTTCGGGGGCAATCAGCCCCAGCATTTT
CDR3 protein: CASSLNFGGNQPQHF

CDR3 length: 18
clone size: -
J gene: TRBJ2-7
V gene: TRBV1
D gene: -
CDR3 DNA: TGCACCAGCAGCTTGGCCGGGACGCCGACCGGGAAGAACTACGAGCAGTACTTC
CDR3 protein: CTSSLAGTPTGKNYEQYF

CDR3 length: 14
clone size: -
J gene: TRBJ1-5
V gene: TRBV2
D gene: -
CDR3 DNA: TGTGCCAGCAGTGACCAGGGCGGCAATCAGCCCCAGCATTTT
CDR3 protein: CASSDQGGNQPQHF

CDR3 length: 15
clone size: -
J gene: TRBJ1-1
V gene: TRBV11-2
D gene: -
CDR3 DNA: TGTGCCAGCAGCTTAGAGGGCGACATGAACACTGAAGCTTTCTTT
CDR3 protein: CASSLEGDMNTEAFF

CDR3 length: 14
clone size: -
J gene: TRBJ2-5
V gene: TRBV6-1
D gene: -
CDR3 DNA: TGTGCCAGCAGGGAGTCGGCGGGGCTGGAGACCCAGTACTTC
CDR3 protein: CASRESAGLETQYF

CDR3 length: 13
clone size: once
J gene: TRBJ1-1
V gene: TRBV27
D gene: -
CDR3 DNA: TGTGCCAGCGGGGAAGGGGGGAACACTGAAGCTTTCTTT
CDR3 protein: CASGEGGNTEAFF

CDR3 length: 14
clone size: -
J gene: TRBJ2-3
V gene: TRBV21-1
D gene: -
CDR3 DNA: TGTGCCAGCAGCATCCGGGACAGGGGGGTAGCGCAGTATTTT
CDR3 protein: CASSIRDRGVAQYF

CDR3 length: 12
clone size: -
J gene: TRBJ2-6
V gene: TRBV2
D gene: -
CDR3 DNA: TGTGCCAGCCAGGGGGGGCGAAACGTCCTGACTTTC
CDR3 protein: CASQGGRNVLTF

CDR3 length: 13
clone size: -
J gene: TRBJ2-7
V gene: TRBV7-3
D gene: -
CDR3 DNA: TGTGCCAGCAGCCGAGGGGGTGCCTACGAGCAGTACTTC
CDR3 protein: CASSRGGAYEQYF

CDR3 length: 15
clone size: -
J gene: TRBJ1-6
V gene: TRBV5-1
D gene: -
CDR3 DNA: TGCGCCAGCAGATATGTGACCTCCTATAATTCACCCCTCCACTTT
CDR3 protein: CASRYVTSYNSPLHF

CDR3 length: 14
clone size: -
J gene: TRBJ2-2
V gene: TRBV10-2
D gene: TRBD2
CDR3 DNA: TGCGCCAGTCACGGGGGGGCCCGCACCGGAGAGCTGTTTTTT
CDR3 protein: CASHGGARTGELFF

CDR3 length: 15
clone size: -
J gene: TRBJ1-1
V gene: TRBV7-6
D gene: -
CDR3 DNA: TGTGCCAGCAGTCCCGGGGGTCGTGGAAACACTGAAGCTTTCTTT
CDR3 protein: CASSPGGRGNTEAFF

CDR3 length: 14
clone size: -
J gene: TRBJ1-2
V gene: TRBV18
D gene: -
CDR3 DNA: TGTGCCAGCTCACAACAAGACTCGATGGCTGGCTACACCTTC
CDR3 protein: CASSQQDSMAGYTF

CDR3 length: 14
clone size: -
J gene: TRBJ1-1
V gene: TRBV10-3
D gene: -
CDR3 DNA: TGTGCCATCAGTGAACCGGGGACGGGGACTGAAGCTTTCTTT
CDR3 protein: CAISEPGTGTEAFF

CDR3 length: 14
clone size: -
J gene: TRBJ2-3
V gene: TRBV7-9
D gene: TRBD2
CDR3 DNA: TGTGCCAGCACCCGGGGGGATAGCACAGATACGCAGTATTTT
CDR3 protein: CASTRGDSTDTQYF

CDR3 length: 11
clone size: -
J gene: TRBJ2-1
V gene: TRBV7-8
D gene: -
CDR3 DNA: TGTGCCAGCAGCTTGGGTCGGGAGCAGTTCTTC
CDR3 protein: CASSLGREQFF

CDR3 length: 13
clone size: -
J gene: TRBJ2-7
V gene: TRBV7-6
D gene: TRBD1
CDR3 DNA: TGTGCCAGCAGCTTAGAAACAGGGGTCGAGCAGTACTTC
CDR3 protein: CASSLETGVEQYF

CDR3 length: 12
clone size: -
J gene: TRBJ2-1
V gene: TRBV29-1
D gene: -
CDR3 DNA: TGCAGCGTTGCAACAGGGTTGGATGAGCAGTTCTTC
CDR3 protein: CSVATGLDEQFF

CDR3 length: 14
clone size: -
J gene: TRBJ1-2
V gene: TRBV19
D gene: -
CDR3 DNA: TGTGCCAGTAGTATAGAAGGAGTCCGGGTTGGCTACACCTTC
CDR3 protein: CASSIEGVRVGYTF

CDR3 length: 13
clone size: -
J gene: TRBJ1-3
V gene: TRBV6-6
D gene: -
CDR3 DNA: TGTGCCAGCAGTTGGTTCTCTGGAAACACCATATATTTT
CDR3 protein: CASSWFSGNTIYF

CDR3 length: 16
clone size: -
J gene: TRBJ2-7
V gene: TRBV5-4
D gene: TRBD2
CDR3 DNA: TGTGCCAGCAGCTTGGGGGGACTAGCGGGTTCCTACGAGCAGTACTTC
CDR3 protein: CASSLGGLAGSYEQYF

CDR3 length: 15
clone size: -
J gene: TRBJ2-1
V gene: TRBV7-9
D gene: -
CDR3 DNA: TGTGCCAGCAGCCCGAAGACTAGAGTCGGCAATGAGCAGTTCTTC
CDR3 protein: CASSPKTRVGNEQFF

CDR3 length: 12
clone size: -
J gene: TRBJ1-2
V gene: TRBV5-6
D gene: -
CDR3 DNA: TGTGCCAGCGGCGTCCTACAAGTTGGCTACACCTTC
CDR3 protein: CASGVLQVGYTF

CDR3 length: 17
clone size: once
J gene: TRBJ2-3
V gene: TRBV7-6
D gene: -
CDR3 DNA: TGTGCCAGCAGCTTGAGGAGGGTAGGACAGAATGCAGATACGCAGTATTTT
CDR3 protein: CASSLRRVGQNADTQYF

CDR3 length: 15
clone size: -
J gene: TRBJ1-1
V gene: TRBV7-9
D gene: TRBD1
CDR3 DNA: TGTGCCAGCAGCTACGCCGGGACAGGGGGCACTGAAGCTTTCTTT
CDR3 protein: CASSYAGTGGTEAFF

CDR3 length: 16
clone size: -
J gene: TRBJ2-3
V gene: TRBV19
D gene: -
CDR3 DNA: TGTGCCAGTAGTATAGGAGGTTTTTCAAGCACAGATACGCAGTATTTT
CDR3 protein: CASSIGGFSSTDTQYF

CDR3 length: 14
clone size: -
J gene: TRBJ1-6
V gene: TRBV2
D gene: -
CDR3 DNA: TGTGCCAGCACCCGAAACCCCCCTAATTCACCCCTCCACTTT
CDR3 protein: CASTRNPPNSPLHF

CDR3 length: 14
clone size: -
J gene: TRBJ2-2
V gene: TRBV7-8
D gene: TRBD2
CDR3 DNA: TGTGCCAGCAGCTATGCGGGGGTAACCGGGGAGCTGTTTTTT
CDR3 protein: CASSYAGVTGELFF

CDR3 length: 13
clone size: -
J gene: TRBJ2-7
V gene: TRBV5-5
D gene: -
CDR3 DNA: TGTGCCAGCAGCTTGCCGGGCTTCTACGAGCAGTACTTC
CDR3 protein: CASSLPGFYEQYF

CDR3 length: 14
clone size: -
J gene: TRBJ1-6
V gene: TRBV2
D gene: -
CDR3 DNA: TGTGCCAGCAGTATCCGGGAGTCGGAGTCACCCCTCCACTTT
CDR3 protein: CASSIRESESPLHF

CDR3 length: 15
clone size: -
J gene: TRBJ2-3
V gene: TRBV5-1
D gene: -
CDR3 DNA: TGCGCCAGCGGTTTAACCGGGACGAACACAGATACGCAGTATTTT
CDR3 protein: CASGLTGTNTDTQYF